This T cell receptor beta chain was observed in a study of radiotherapy plus CTLA-4 blockade in lung cancer. Study in general: Disease control was achieved by about 34% of patients, and objective responses by 18%.

Study-level findings and limits: The authors reported that early blood T cell clone dynamics, with interferon-beta, best predicted response. Clones of tumor-derived TCRs expanded in blood after radiotherapy plus ipilimumab.

Only in-frame clones appear in the TCRdb table, and some are missing; sequencing was by immunoSEQ multiplex PCR. The sample lists some 60,000 clones; roughly four fifths were seen once. Note on this clone: The target antigen is unknown.

With ipilimumab providing CTLA-4 blockade, focal radiation was administered to patients who had chemo-refractory metastatic non-small-cell lung cancer. Germline V gene data show CDR1 as SGHTA and CDR2 as FQGNSA. CDR3 length: 14 amino acids. V was pared by 6 bases and J by 3 bases, with 15 bases between. The sequences come from peripheral blood, collected from a patient treated with radiotherapy plus ipilimumab. V is TRBV7-2 and J is TRBJ2-7; D is possibly TRBD1 (5 bases). This clonotype originated in a human donor with non-small cell lung cancer who had a complete response to radiotherapy plus ipilimumab. The CDR3 protein is CASSRGTLLYEQYF. CDR3 bases: TGTGCCAGCAGTAGGGGCACTCTGCTCTACGAGCAGTACTTC. Using reference TRBV7-2 and TRBJ2-7 for the parts outside the CDR3, the full variable domain is GAGVSQSPSNKVTEKGKDVELRCDPISGHTALYWYRQSLGQGLEFLIYFQGNSAPDKSGLPSDRFSAERTGGSVSTLTIQRTQQEDSAVYLCASSRGTLLYEQYFGPGTRLTVT.